The 31 T cell receptor beta chains in this list originate from one sample, sequenced in a study of blood T cells in healthy people across ages. Then a second PCR, running roughly 7 to 11 cycles, was carried out with a sample-barcoded 5' primer and a J-beta primer mix. Using its own MiXCR run on the 5' RACE reads, TCRdb lists one record per CDR3 protein. The data contain almost 800,000 distinct CDR3 sequences, over 45% of them seen just once; the ten biggest clones take up around 20%. Material: blood. These receptors were obtained from a young man in good health.

The genes are TRBV7-2 and TRBJ2-1; D remains ambiguous. Trimming shortened V by 5 bases and J by 4 bases, and 9 bases separated the two germline ends. The germline V gene encodes CDR1 SGHTA and CDR2 FQGNSA. The CDR3 length is 13 residues. CDR3 in DNA: TGTGCCAGCAGCCCTCTAGTTTACAATGAGCAGTTCTTC. It encodes CASSPLVYNEQFF.

This rearrangement joins TRBV25-1 to TRBJ1-6; 7 bases are a match to TRBD1. Germline V CDR1 and CDR2: MGHDK, SYGVNS. The CDR3 length is 13 residues. Losses at the gene ends were 8 bases for V and 8 bases for J; bases not matched to a gene: 6. Written as DNA, the CDR3 is TGTGCCAGCCGTCGGGGGACAGATTCACCCCTCCACTTT. It specifies CASRRGTDSPLHF.

The rearrangement links TRBV6-2 or TRBV6-3 to TRBJ1-2; D gene unclear. The germline V gene encodes CDR1 MNHEY and CDR2 SVGEGT. CDR3 length: 13 residues. Trimming left V 2 bases short and J 4 bases short, with 8 bases between. This chain's CDR3 is CASSYVSGYGYTF. The CDR3 coding sequence is TGTGCCAGCAGTTACGTATCCGGCTATGGCTACACCTTC.

This clonotype has ten or more counts. The rearrangement uses TRBV12-3 or TRBV12-4 and TRBJ1-2; D is uncertain. The CDR3 length is 13 residues. Trimming stripped 5 bases from V and 4 bases from J, with 11 bases between. DNA of the CDR3: TGTGCCAGCAGTCCGGGCATAGGCTATGGCTACACCTTC. It encodes CASSPGIGYGYTF.

The rearrangement joins TRBV11-1 to TRBJ2-3; 9 bases map to TRBD2. The junction had 13 bases not matched to a gene; V was cut back by 4 bases and J by 8 bases. This CDR3 region has 16 residues. Germline CDR1 SGHAT, CDR2 FQDESV (reference sequence). The CDR3 region is CASSSDLTPAGGTQYF. In DNA, the CDR3 is TGTGCCAGCAGCTCGGACTTAACACCAGCGGGAGGTACGCAGTATTTT.

This chain uses TRBV29-1 with TRBJ2-5; D unclear. V was shortened by 5 bases and J by 5 bases, with 18 bases between the two germline ends. Per germline, CDR1 SQVTM and CDR2 ANQGSEA. This CDR3 has 14 amino acids. This CDR3 is CSVSPSSRLETQYF. CDR3 nucleotide sequence: TGCAGCGTTTCCCCCTCTAGTCGGTTGGAGACCCAGTACTTC.

This clonotype was counted a few times. This chain joins TRBV6-1 and TRBJ2-7; D possibly matches TRBD1 or TRBD2 (5 bases each). The V gene lost 5 bases and the J gene lost 10 bases, with 21 bases spanning the gap. The CDR3 has 14 residues. Germline lookup yields CDR1 MNHNS and CDR2 SASEGT. CDR3 nucleotides: TGTGCCAGCAGTATACGGGACGGAGCGTACGTACAGTACTTC. This codes for CASSIRDGAYVQYF.

The CDR3 coding sequence is TGTGCCAGCAGTGACCCGACTATAGGTTTGGTGTTAGGGCAGTTCTTC. Translation: CASSDPTIGLVLGQFF. The chain joins TRBV2 to TRBJ2-1; TRBD2 is a possible D gene (5 bases). V lost 3 bases to trimming and J lost 12 bases, with 24 bases between them. The CDR3 is 16 residues long. Germline lookup yields CDR1 SNHLY and CDR2 FYNNEI.

CDR3 loop: CASSSGQGGRQPQHF. CDR3 nucleotides: TGTGCCAGCAGTTCTGGACAGGGAGGTCGTCAGCCCCAGCATTTT. The chain joins TRBV12-3 or TRBV12-4 to TRBJ1-5; 8 bases align to TRBD1. This CDR3 has 15 amino acids. The junction had 8 bases not matched to a gene; V was cut back by 4 bases and J by 6 bases.

CDR3 bases: TGTGCCAGCAGCTGGGGGGAAACGGGACAAACTGAAGCTTTCTTT. Translated: CASSWGETGQTEAFF. V gene TRBV7-9 combines with J gene TRBJ1-1; perhaps TRBD1 as D (6 bases). The CDR3 is made up of 15 amino acids. Germline values: CDR1 SEHNR, CDR2 FQNEAQ (reference sequence). V was cut by 4 bases and J by 5 bases, with 17 bases left in between.

The chain carries TRBV3-1 and TRBJ2-3; 7 bases map to TRBD2. Germline V gene data show CDR1 as LGHDT and CDR2 as YNNKEL (reference sequence). The CDR3 has 14 residues. Germline trimming cut 2 bases from V and 5 bases from J; bases unmatched to any gene: 4. In DNA form, the CDR3 reads TGTGCCAGCAGCCAAAGCGGGACGGAAGATACGCAGTATTTT. Translation gives CASSQSGTEDTQYF.

The rearrangement uses TRBV28 and TRBJ2-5; D may match TRBD1 or TRBD2 (6 bases each). CDR1 is MDHEN and CDR2 is SYDVKM in the germline V gene. This CDR3 is built from 16 residues. Trimming stripped 4 bases from V and 7 bases from J, with 22 bases between. Here the CDR3 DNA reads TGTGCCAGCAGTTCCCGTACTAAGGGGGAGGCGGGGACCCAGTACTTC. It yields the protein CASSSRTKGEAGTQYF.

The V gene is TRBV5-1, the J gene TRBJ2-7; TRBD1 agrees at 7 bases. The CDR3 extends over 19 amino acids. V gave up 2 bases and J gave up 2 bases; unmatched junction bases: 19. Germline CDR1 reads SGHRS; CDR2 reads YFSETQ. This CDR3 is CASSFFVHEGQATTYEQYF. The CDR3 nucleotides are TGCGCCAGCAGCTTTTTCGTCCACGAAGGACAGGCCACCACCTACGAGCAGTACTTC.

The rearrangement uses TRBV20-1 and TRBJ2-5; 10 nucleotides agree with TRBD2. Judging by the DNA end, TRBJ2-7 fits better; the J call may be wrong. Per germline, CDR1 DFQATT and CDR2 SNEGSKA (reference sequence). The CDR3 spans 14 residues. The CDR3 DNA reads as TGCAGTGCTCAGGGACTAGCGATGGGCTACGAGCAGTACTTC. Amino acid sequence: CSAQGLAMGYEQYF.

This clonotype showed up just once. This chain links TRBV6-2 or TRBV6-3 with TRBJ1-2; TRBD1 is a possible D gene (5 bases). V lost 2 bases to trimming and J lost 8 bases, with 12 bases between them. CDR1 is MNHEY, CDR2 SVGEGT, per germline. The CDR3 runs 13 residues. CDR3 DNA sequence: TGTGCCAGCAGTTACGGGGCAGGGCTCGGCTACACCTTC. Encoded protein: CASSYGAGLGYTF.

This clonotype was counted a few times. The genes are TRBV29-1 and TRBJ2-1; a weak D match, TRBD1 (5 bases). Germline assignment: CDR1 SQVTM and CDR2 ANQGSEA. V gave up 6 bases and J gave up 7 bases, with 10 bases separating them. The CDR3 runs to 11 residues. Here the CDR3 reads CSVARQNEQFF. The CDR3 coding sequence is TGCAGCGTAGCAAGACAGAATGAGCAGTTCTTC.

Here the CDR3 DNA reads TGTGCCAGCAGCCGTTCCTTTGTCCCTAACTATGGCTACACCTTC. This encodes CASSRSFVPNYGYTF. V is TRBV6-5 and J is TRBJ1-2; D uncertain. This CDR3 is 15 amino acids long. Per the germline V gene, CDR1 is MNHEY and CDR2 is SVGAGI. The V and J ends lost 6 bases and 0 bases respectively, with 14 bases between them.

V is TRBV20-1 and J is TRBJ2-7; D unresolved. The V gene lost 6 bases and the J gene lost 0 bases, with 15 bases spanning the gap. Per germline, CDR1 DFQATT and CDR2 SNEGSKA (reference sequence). The CDR3 has 14 residues. The DNA for the CDR3 is TGCAGTGCCAGCTCGCACCTAAGCTCCTACGAGCAGTACTTC. Amino acid sequence: CSASSHLSSYEQYF.

The table lists this clonotype with a few counts. The rearrangement uses TRBV7-9 and TRBJ2-1, with D possibly being TRBD2 (5 bases). CDR3 length equals 13 residues. CDR1 SEHNR and CDR2 FQNEAQ come from the germline V gene (reference sequence). Between the trimmed V and J ends, which lost 4 bases and 2 bases, there was a span of 6 bases. The CDR3 here is CASSSGAYNEQFF. The CDR3, as DNA: TGTGCCAGCAGCTCCGGGGCCTACAATGAGCAGTTCTTC.

This clonotype appeared a single time. The chain is built from TRBV5-1 and TRBJ2-7; the match to TRBD2 covers 7 bases. CDR1 is SGHRS, CDR2 YFSETQ, per germline. This CDR3 region has 18 residues. Germline trimming cut 6 bases from V and 2 bases from J; bases unmatched to any gene: 20. The CDR3 DNA is TGCGCCAGCACATGGGGTGCGTCGAGCTTGGGAGGGCCCTACGAGCAGTACTTC. As protein: CASTWGASSLGGPYEQYF. The full variable domain, with the rest looked up from reference TRBV5-1 and TRBJ2-7, is KAGVTQTPRYLIKTRGQQVTLSCSPISGHRSVSWYQQTPGQGLQFLFEYFSETQRNKGNFPGRFSGRQFSNSRSEMNVSTLELGDSALYLCASTWGASSLGGPYEQYFGPGTRLTVT.

CDR3 in amino acids: CSVEGGSGREQYF. CDR3 nucleotides: TGCAGTGTTGAAGGTGGCTCCGGCCGCGAGCAGTACTTC. The chain has TRBV20-1 and TRBJ2-7; no clear D gene. The CDR3 runs 13 residues. Between the trimmed V and J ends, which lost 7 bases and 6 bases, there was a span of 19 bases. Per the germline V gene, CDR1 is DFQATT and CDR2 is SNEGSKA (reference sequence).

The gene calls are TRBV7-2 and TRBJ1-2; the match to TRBD1 covers 7 bases. V lost 1 base, J lost 7 bases, and 3 bases stayed unmatched. Germline values: CDR1 SGHTA, CDR2 FQGNSA. This CDR3 is built from 13 residues. CDR3 DNA sequence: TGTGCCAGCAGCTTAGATCAGGGGGTTGGCTACACCTTC. It is translated as CASSLDQGVGYTF. Looking up the rest from reference TRBV7-2 and TRBJ1-2 gives the full variable domain: GAGVSQSPSNKVTEKGKDVELRCDPISGHTALYWYRQSLGQGLEFLIYFQGNSAPDKSGLPSDRFSAERTGGSVSTLTIQRTQQEDSAVYLCASSLDQGVGYTFGSGTRLTVV.

The chain couples TRBV7-9 to TRBJ2-5, with D uncertain. This CDR3 is 14 amino acids long. Trimming removed 3 bases at V and 0 bases at J, with 8 bases between. Germline lookup yields CDR1 SEHNR and CDR2 FQNEAQ (reference sequence). The CDR3 loop reads CASSFDLYQETQYF. In nucleotides, the CDR3 is TGTGCCAGCAGCTTTGATCTGTACCAAGAGACCCAGTACTTC.

This chain links TRBV10-3 with TRBJ2-7; D may match TRBD1 or TRBD2 (5 bases each). There are 13 residues in the CDR3. Germline V gene sequence: CDR1 ENHRY, CDR2 SYGVKD. The V and J ends lost 2 bases and 2 bases respectively, with 7 bases between them. CDR3 DNA sequence: TGTGCCATCAGTGAGAGGGGAGCCTACGAGCAGTACTTC. Translation: CAISERGAYEQYF.

On this clonotype: The junction shows a germline mismatch at one end, possibly a read error. The V and J genes are TRBV7-2 and TRBJ2-1; D is unresolved. The CDR3 totals 13 residues. Germline V gene data show CDR1 as SGHTA and CDR2 as FQGNSA. For the CDR3, the DNA is TGTGTCAGCAGCTTAGTCATCTACAATGAGCAGTTCTTC. It codes for CVSSLVIYNEQFF.

The chain has TRBV2 and TRBJ2-1; 8 nucleotides align to TRBD1. Germline V gene sequence: CDR1 SNHLY, CDR2 FYNNEI. V shed 6 bases and J 12 bases; nucleotides not matched to a gene: 10. This CDR3 has 13 amino acids. The CDR3 nucleotides are TGTGCCAGCAGCGAAACAAGACAGGGGTTGCAGTTCTTC. It is translated as CASSETRQGLQFF.

This chain connects TRBV28 to TRBJ2-1; D call uncertain. This CDR3 is built from 13 residues. Between the trimmed V and J ends, which lost 3 bases and 6 bases, there was a span of 9 bases. Germline V gene data show CDR1 as MDHEN and CDR2 as SYDVKM. The CDR3 here is CASSFSVGNEQFF. In DNA form, the CDR3 reads TGTGCCAGCAGTTTCTCTGTGGGCAATGAGCAGTTCTTC. Together with reference TRBV28 and TRBJ2-1, the CDR3 gives the full variable domain: DVKVTQSSRYLVKRTGEKVFLECVQDMDHENMFWYRQDPGLGLRLIYFSYDVKMKEKGDIPEGYSVSREKKERFSLILESASTNQTSMYLCASSFSVGNEQFFGPGTRLTVL.

The rearrangement joins TRBV5-1 to TRBJ1-6, with a weak D call TRBD1 (6 bases). Germline CDR1 is SGHRS and CDR2 is YFSETQ. Trimming cost V 3 bases and J 7 bases, with 20 bases left between them. The CDR3 extends over 17 amino acids. The CDR3: CASSSLWRGGDNSPLHF. The DNA of the CDR3 is TGCGCCAGCAGCTCCTTATGGAGGGGGGGTGACAATTCACCCCTCCACTTT.

V gene TRBV12-3 or TRBV12-4 combines with J gene TRBJ2-3, with 7 nucleotides matching TRBD2. The length of the CDR3 is 16 residues. After removal of 6 bases from V and 5 bases from J, the junction contained 14 bases not matched to a gene. The CDR3 DNA reads as TGTGCCAGCAGCCGATTGGAGCGGGGCGAGGGAGATACGCAGTATTTT. Translating gives CASSRLERGEGDTQYF.

The gene calls are TRBV6-2 or TRBV6-3 and TRBJ2-3; possibly TRBD2 for D (6 bases). CDR1 is MNHEY and CDR2 is SVGEGT in the germline V gene. Trimming took off 6 bases at V and 4 bases at J, with 14 bases between the two ends. This CDR3 is 14 amino acids long. The CDR3 protein is CASSHPGRPDTQYF. The CDR3 DNA reads as TGTGCCAGCAGCCACCCCGGGAGACCAGATACGCAGTATTTT.

The V gene is TRBV7-2, the J gene TRBJ1-2, with D unclear. This CDR3 spans 14 amino acids. Per the germline V gene, CDR1 is SGHTA and CDR2 is FQGNSA. The V end was cut by 1 base, the J end by 4 bases, with 10 bases between. The CDR3 DNA reads TGTGCCAGCAGCTTAGGCGGCACCTCCTATGGCTACACCTTC. It encodes CASSLGGTSYGYTF.